The T cell receptor beta chain described here comes from a study of graft-versus-host responses after intestinal transplantation. Study information: Transplants were multivisceral, liver-intestinal, or isolated intestinal.

This clone appeared once. Antigen unknown. The repertoire was sequenced with immunoSEQ multiplex PCR; TCRdb's copy has only in-frame clones and lacks some. The sample lists 50,000 to 60,000 clones; about 90% were seen once. Germline V gene lookup returns CDR1 SGHRS and CDR2 YFSETQ. This CDR3 is built from 14 residues. Trimming stripped 0 bases from V and 3 bases from J, with 10 bases between. General study points: Levels of circulating GvH clones at their peak were associated with early post-transplant HvG declines.

The sequence was collected from a human donor who was the organ donor for an intestinal transplant. This chain links TRBV5-1 with TRBJ2-7; no definite D call. The source was unstimulated CD4+ T cells sorted from spleen or lymph node cells, collected before transplant. As DNA, the CDR3 is TGCGCCAGCAGCTTGGAAAGGGTCGGCTACGAGCAGTACTTC. Its protein is CASSLERVGYEQYF.